The 4 T cell receptor beta chains presented below share a single source sample, sequenced in a study of T cell responses to AZD1222 COVID-19 vaccine. Libraries were prepared by immunoSEQ multiplex PCR; TCRdb keeps only in-frame clonotypes and omits some of them. The table shows 100,000 or so clones, with about 88% occurring only once. The sequences come from peripheral blood, collected 28 days after the second AZD1222 dose. The origin of the receptors is an adult who received the AZD1222 COVID-19 vaccine.

The V gene is TRBV15, the J gene TRBJ2-7; D might be TRBD1 or TRBD2, each matching 5 bases. Germline CDR1 is LNHNV and CDR2 is YYDKDF (reference sequence). Trimming took 0 bases from V and 6 from J, leaving 24 bases between them. This CDR3 has 18 amino acids. This CDR3 reads CATSREEVGVRVWVEQYF. CDR3 nucleotides: TGTGCCACCAGCAGAGAGGAAGTCGGGGTCAGGGTATGGGTCGAGCAGTACTTC.

V and J are TRBV9 and TRBJ1-3; D perhaps matches TRBD1 (5 bases). V gave up 4 bases and J gave up 4 bases, with 9 bases separating them. CDR1 is SGDLS, CDR2 YYNGEE, per germline. CDR3 size: 13 residues. CDR3 DNA sequence: TGTGCCAGCAGCAGGGGTTCCGGAAACACCATATATTTT. Protein: CASSRGSGNTIYF.

This chain joins TRBV19 and TRBJ2-1; 7 nucleotides line up with TRBD2. Germline V CDR1 and CDR2: LNHDA, SQIVND (reference sequence). V shed 3 bases and J 9 bases; nucleotides not matched to a gene: 8. The CDR3 has 14 residues. This chain's CDR3 is CASSMWLAASEQFF. The CDR3 DNA reads TGTGCCAGTAGTATGTGGCTAGCGGCGAGTGAGCAGTTCTTC.

This clone was counted once. The J gene is TRBJ1-2, the V gene TRBV11-2, with D unresolved. Trimming left V 5 bases short and J 8 bases short, with 9 bases between. Germline CDR1 is SGHAT and CDR2 is FQNNGV. The CDR3 is made up of 11 amino acids. CDR3 protein: CASSRSGGYTF. CDR3 in DNA: TGTGCCAGCAGCCGTTCTGGCGGCTACACCTTC.